This T cell receptor (beta chain) appears in the sequencing data of a study of early T cells in non-severe SARS-CoV-2 infection. Background on the study: The chains were unpaired, and the sequenced material was bulk RNA from unsorted whole blood.

The TCR library protocol was used to attach unique molecular identifiers. These identifiers were attached to individual cDNA molecules. In TCRdb, the 5' RACE reads were re-called with MiXCR into one record per CDR3 protein. The data contain under 140,000 distinct CDR3 sequences, around 13% of them singletons. Details on this clonotype: The CDR3 carries no conserved terminal phenylalanine or tryptophan, so it likely arises from a read error.

Looked up from germline, CDR1 is SGHVS and CDR2 is FQNEAQ. The CDR3 covers 14 residues. The junction had 6 bases not matched to a gene; V was cut back by 0 bases and J by 11 bases. The sequence came from an adult who was a healthcare worker with PCR-confirmed SARS-CoV-2 infection or an uninfected control (not recorded which). The chain uses TRBV7-8 and TRBJ2-1; 8 bases map to TRBD2. The specimen comprised whole blood, sampled at baseline. CDR3 amino acids: CASSLAGTSGKQFL. As DNA, the CDR3 is TGTGCCAGCAGCTTAGCGGGTACTAGCGGAAAGCAGTTCTTA.